This T cell receptor (beta chain) stems from a study of vaccination effects on CD4 cells after COVID-19. About the research overall: Participants received two doses of either the BNT162b2 or mRNA-1273 vaccine.

Germline assignment: CDR1 SGHKS and CDR2 YYEKEE (reference sequence). With 5 bases clipped from V and 5 bases from J, the junction kept 5 bases outside the gene matches. The CDR3 has 14 residues. Findings and caveats of the study: Early timepoints after infection were absent, and convalescent patients were few in the study.

Peptide-pool stimulation followed by sequencing identified expanded antigen-specific CD4+ clonotypes in the ViraFEST assay. Following an approximately 11-day culture, CD4+ T cells were purified. They grew roughly 2 million PBMC in each well, adding about 9.5 IU/ml IL-2 and around 9.6 ug/ml peptides. At days 3 and 7, half of the medium was exchanged for IL-2 medium. Comments on this clone: Antigen unknown.

Data came from immunoSEQ multiplex PCR; TCRdb stores just in-frame clones and leaves some out. The table includes some 59,000 clones, over 75% detected once. The rearrangement joins TRBV5-5 to TRBJ2-2, with TRBD1 matching over 8 bases. Sequenced here: CD4+ T cells from PBMCs cultured with HCoV-229E spike peptides, sampled before COVID-19 vaccination. The receptor was isolated from a human donor who received a COVID-19 vaccine. CDR3 protein: CASRPGQGTGELFF. The CDR3 bases are TGTGCCAGCAGGCCTGGACAGGGAACCGGGGAGCTGTTTTTT.